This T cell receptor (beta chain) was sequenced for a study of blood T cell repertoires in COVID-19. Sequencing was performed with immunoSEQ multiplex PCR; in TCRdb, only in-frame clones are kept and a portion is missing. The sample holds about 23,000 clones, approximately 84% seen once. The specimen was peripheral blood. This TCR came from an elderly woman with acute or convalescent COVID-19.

The CDR3 bases are TGCGCCAGCAGCTTGTTATCGTGGGGAGCGGGAGGGGAAGAGACCCAGTACTTC. It encodes CASSLLSWGAGGEETQYF. The chain joins TRBV5-1 to TRBJ2-5; TRBD2 matches at 10 bases. The germline V gene encodes CDR1 SGHRS and CDR2 YFSETQ. The CDR3 is 18 residues long. Trimming cost V 1 base and J 3 bases; bases outside gene matches: 12.